This TCR beta chain was recovered during a study of vaccination and CD4 T cells after COVID-19. Study summary: Samples were taken after vaccination, a median of around 67 days after dose two, with a range of 14 to 241.

Germline CDR1 is SGHVS and CDR2 is FQNEAQ. The ends were cut back, 6 bases at V and 1 base at J, with 12 bases in the middle. The CDR3 totals 15 residues. Sequencing of the DNA from cultured CD4+ T cells was carried out with the Oncomine TCR Beta short-read assay. DNA came from CD4+ T cells after culture. Each CDR3 protein gets one entry after TCRdb re-called the PCR reads with MiXCR. Here the sample spans around 10,000 distinct CDR3 sequences, roughly 57% being singletons. This clonotype was detected only a few times. Its antigen is not identified. Treatment indicated: 10-day PBMC culture with coronavirus spike peptide pools or control peptides (ViraFEST assay). Antigen-specific T cells were expanded with peptide pools by ViraFEST, and TCRs were then sequenced.

This sequence joins TRBV7-8 and TRBJ2-2; D perhaps matches TRBD1 (5 bases). Sequenced sample: CD4+ T cells from blood, cultured in vitro. This receptor was identified in a human donor who had recovered from COVID-19. The CDR3 DNA sequence: TGTGCCAGCAGTAACACTCAGGGGAACACCGGGGAGCTGTTTTTT. This translates into CASSNTQGNTGELFF.